This is a list of T cell receptor beta chains from one sample in a study of beta chain features in type 1 diabetes. The protocol was immunoSEQ multiplex PCR, while the TCRdb copy is restricted to in-frame clones and leaves out a portion. Of about 160,000 clones in the sample, about 8.1% were seen once. The sequenced sample was central memory CD4+ T cells from blood. These receptors originate from a woman aged 18-29 years with type 1 diabetes. The CDR3 runs from the conserved cysteine through the conserved F or W. The D gene is left open where the match is weak. Size is stated for part of the rows, as once, few or many counts, or as a class when the clone is expanded.

j_gene: TRBJ1-1; v_gene: TRBV21-1; abundance: few; d_gene: .; CDR3aa: CASSQRHMNTEAFF; CDR3nt: TGTGCCAGCAGCCAAAGACACATGAACACTGAAGCTTTCTTT
j_gene: TRBJ2-5; v_gene: TRBV4-3; abundance: .; d_gene: TRBD1; CDR3aa: CASSQRRQGLGETQYF; CDR3nt: TGCGCCAGCAGCCAAAGGCGACAGGGCTTGGGTGAGACCCAGTACTTC
j_gene: TRBJ2-1; v_gene: TRBV4-2; abundance: .; d_gene: TRBD2; CDR3aa: CASSQDAGGEQFF; CDR3nt: TGTGCCAGCAGCCAAGACGCGGGAGGGGAGCAGTTCTTC
j_gene: TRBJ1-6; v_gene: TRBV10-3; abundance: .; d_gene: TRBD1; CDR3aa: CAISLGQGVRSPLHF; CDR3nt: TGTGCCATCAGTCTGGGACAGGGGGTTCGGTCACCCCTCCACTTT
j_gene: TRBJ1-1; v_gene: TRBV20-1; abundance: few; d_gene: .; CDR3aa: CSAYKNTEAFF; CDR3nt: TGCAGTGCTTACAAGAACACTGAAGCTTTCTTT
j_gene: TRBJ2-1; v_gene: TRBV7-2; abundance: few; d_gene: .; CDR3aa: CASSLRPGTDPNEQFF; CDR3nt: TGTGCCAGCAGCTTAAGACCCGGGACTGACCCCAATGAGCAGTTCTTC
j_gene: TRBJ1-1; v_gene: TRBV6-1; abundance: few; d_gene: .; CDR3aa: CASSELGPGAFF; CDR3nt: TGTGCCAGCAGTGAGTTGGGTCCAGGAGCTTTCTTT
j_gene: TRBJ2-3; v_gene: TRBV18; abundance: .; d_gene: .; CDR3aa: CASSPRTGRDTQYF; CDR3nt: TGTGCCAGCTCACCACGGACTGGGCGCGATACGCAGTATTTT
j_gene: TRBJ2-3; v_gene: TRBV30; abundance: few; d_gene: TRBD2; CDR3aa: CAWSSGTSGTDTQYF; CDR3nt: TGTGCCTGGAGTTCCGGGACTAGCGGAACAGATACGCAGTATTTT
j_gene: TRBJ2-2; v_gene: TRBV27; abundance: few; d_gene: .; CDR3aa: CASGGLGVTGELFF; CDR3nt: TGTGCCAGTGGCGGGCTAGGCGTCACCGGGGAGCTGTTTTTT
j_gene: TRBJ2-7; v_gene: TRBV19; abundance: few; d_gene: .; CDR3aa: CASSSAASYEQYF; CDR3nt: TGTGCCAGTAGTTCCGCAGCGTCCTACGAGCAGTACTTC
j_gene: TRBJ1-6; v_gene: TRBV15; abundance: .; d_gene: TRBD1; CDR3aa: CATSRDLQGQGISPLHF; CDR3nt: TGTGCCACCAGCAGAGATTTGCAGGGACAGGGGATTTCACCCCTCCACTTT
j_gene: TRBJ2-1; v_gene: TRBV7-3; abundance: many; d_gene: TRBD2; CDR3aa: CASSLGLAGSNEQFF; CDR3nt: TGTGCCAGCAGCTTAGGGCTAGCGGGATCCAATGAGCAGTTCTTC
j_gene: TRBJ1-1; v_gene: TRBV16; abundance: .; d_gene: .; CDR3aa: CASSHPQGHTEAFF; CDR3nt: TGTGCCAGCAGCCATCCCCAGGGGCATACTGAAGCTTTCTTT
j_gene: TRBJ2-5; v_gene: TRBV7-8; abundance: few; d_gene: TRBD1; CDR3aa: CASSSTGGATQYF; CDR3nt: TGTGCCAGCAGCTCGACAGGGGGGGCGACCCAGTACTTC
j_gene: TRBJ1-1; v_gene: TRBV14; abundance: .; d_gene: .; CDR3aa: CASRRGGRTEAFF; CDR3nt: TGTGCCAGCAGGCGTGGGGGCAGGACTGAAGCTTTCTTT
j_gene: TRBJ2-3; v_gene: TRBV2; abundance: few; d_gene: TRBD2; CDR3aa: CASNRRASGGTDTQYF; CDR3nt: TGTGCCAGCAACCGGAGGGCTAGCGGGGGTACAGATACGCAGTATTTT
j_gene: TRBJ1-1; v_gene: TRBV11-2; abundance: few; d_gene: .; CDR3aa: CASSLQGWANTEAFF; CDR3nt: TGTGCCAGCAGCTTACAGGGATGGGCGAACACTGAAGCTTTCTTT
j_gene: TRBJ2-7; v_gene: TRBV11-3; abundance: few; d_gene: .; CDR3aa: CASSLTSAYEQYF; CDR3nt: TGTGCCAGCAGCCTGACGAGCGCCTACGAGCAGTACTTC
j_gene: TRBJ2-5; v_gene: TRBV28; abundance: .; d_gene: TRBD1; CDR3aa: CASSLTGGMETQYF; CDR3nt: TGTGCCAGCAGCTTGACAGGGGGCATGGAGACCCAGTACTTC
j_gene: TRBJ1-1; v_gene: TRBV6-5; abundance: few; d_gene: .; CDR3aa: CASSYGGRTEAFF; CDR3nt: TGTGCCAGCAGTTACGGTGGGCGAACTGAAGCTTTCTTT
j_gene: TRBJ2-1; v_gene: TRBV7-3; abundance: few; d_gene: TRBD1; CDR3aa: CASSTDRASYNEQFF; CDR3nt: TGTGCCAGCAGCACGGACAGGGCTTCCTACAATGAGCAGTTCTTC
j_gene: TRBJ2-7; v_gene: TRBV29-1; abundance: .; d_gene: .; CDR3aa: CSASSDTYEQYF; CDR3nt: TGCAGTGCATCTAGCGACACCTACGAGCAGTACTTC
j_gene: TRBJ2-7; v_gene: TRBV7-2; abundance: .; d_gene: .; CDR3aa: CASSRDGTRNSYEQYF; CDR3nt: TGTGCCAGCAGCCGCGACGGGACACGGAACTCCTACGAGCAGTACTTC
j_gene: TRBJ2-7; v_gene: TRBV11-2; abundance: few; d_gene: TRBD2; CDR3aa: CASSSSGEGEQYF; CDR3nt: TGTGCCAGCAGCTCTTCGGGGGAGGGCGAGCAGTACTTC
j_gene: TRBJ2-7; v_gene: TRBV18; abundance: few; d_gene: .; CDR3aa: CASSPPTSPRDEQYF; CDR3nt: TGTGCCAGCTCACCACCAACTAGCCCCCGGGACGAGCAGTACTTC
j_gene: TRBJ1-1; v_gene: TRBV5-4; abundance: few; d_gene: .; CDR3aa: CASSWGGVAFF; CDR3nt: TGTGCCAGCAGTTGGGGAGGCGTCGCTTTCTTT
j_gene: TRBJ1-1; v_gene: TRBV6-5; abundance: few; d_gene: .; CDR3aa: CASKGPQGEAFF; CDR3nt: TGTGCCAGCAAGGGGCCCCAGGGTGAAGCTTTCTTT
j_gene: TRBJ1-1; v_gene: TRBV7-2; abundance: few; d_gene: TRBD1; CDR3aa: CASSLDRGGTEAFF; CDR3nt: TGTGCCAGCAGCTTAGACAGGGGGGGCACTGAAGCTTTCTTT
j_gene: TRBJ1-2; v_gene: TRBV30; abundance: .; d_gene: .; CDR3aa: CAWARTESYGYTF; CDR3nt: TGTGCCTGGGCAAGGACAGAAAGCTATGGCTACACCTTC
j_gene: TRBJ1-5; v_gene: TRBV4-3; abundance: few; d_gene: TRBD1; CDR3aa: CASSQAWRQGSQPQHF; CDR3nt: TGCGCCAGCAGCCAAGCCTGGCGACAGGGGAGTCAGCCCCAGCATTTT
j_gene: TRBJ2-1; v_gene: TRBV27; abundance: few; d_gene: TRBD2; CDR3aa: CASSLLGTSGRDNEQFF; CDR3nt: TGTGCCAGCAGTTTATTGGGGACTAGCGGGAGGGACAATGAGCAGTTCTTC
j_gene: TRBJ2-1; v_gene: TRBV5-1; abundance: .; d_gene: TRBD1; CDR3aa: CASRRGQAYNEQFF; CDR3nt: TGCGCCAGCAGAAGGGGACAGGCTTACAATGAGCAGTTCTTC
j_gene: TRBJ2-3; v_gene: TRBV4-1; abundance: few; d_gene: .; CDR3aa: CASSYQPRTDTQYF; CDR3nt: TGCGCCAGCAGCTACCAGCCTAGGACAGATACGCAGTATTTT